Each of the 16 T cell receptor beta chains below was sequenced from the same sample in a study of T cells after yellow fever vaccination. TCRdb reprocessed the 5' RACE reads with MiXCR, giving one entry per CDR3 protein. The sample has some 390,000 distinct CDR3 sequences, 18% seen once. This material consisted of PBMCs, taken before the yellow fever booster vaccination. The receptors come from a man between 18 and 35 years old who received the YFV17D yellow fever vaccine.

The V gene is TRBV5-6, the J gene TRBJ2-1; D unclear. V gave up 4 bases and J gave up 9 bases, with 8 bases separating them. This CDR3 region has 11 residues. Per germline, CDR1 SGHDT and CDR2 YYEEEE. The CDR3 DNA sequence: TGTGCCAGCAGCAGCTTTGCTGAGCAGTTCTTC. Translated: CASSSFAEQFF.

On this clonotype: One junction end does not reproduce the germline sequence, and a read error may be involved. The genes are TRBV4-3 and TRBJ2-1; D ambiguous. This CDR3 has 14 amino acids. The germline CDR1 and CDR2 sequences are LGHNA and YSLEER. The CDR3 region is CASSQQDGHNEQLF. DNA of the CDR3: TGCGCCAGCAGCCAACAGGACGGGCACAATGAGCAGCTCTTC.

This clonotype appeared a few times. The genes are TRBV4-2 and TRBJ1-1, with D perhaps matching TRBD1 (5 bases). The germline V and J ends were trimmed by 7 bases and 5 bases, with 8 bases remaining between them. The CDR3 totals 11 residues. CDR1 is LGHNA, CDR2 YNFKEQ, per germline. CDR3 nucleotides: TGTGCCAGCACCCAGGGTACTGAAGCTTTCTTT. Translated: CASTQGTEAFF.

The CDR3 DNA reads as TGTGCCAGCAGTTACTCAACGGGGATCCCAGATACGCAGTATTTT. Translation: CASSYSTGIPDTQYF. The genes are TRBV6-5 and TRBJ2-3; D possibly corresponds to TRBD2 (5 bases). This CDR3 is 15 amino acids long. Trimming shortened V by 0 bases and J by 4 bases, and 11 bases separated the two germline ends. CDR1 is MNHEY, CDR2 SVGAGI, per germline.

In nucleotides, the CDR3 is TGCAGTGCTGTCCAGGGCTCACGGGGTTCACCCCTCCACTTT. This sequence encodes CSAVQGSRGSPLHF. The J gene is TRBJ1-6, the V gene TRBV20-1; D is perhaps TRBD1 (5 bases). The CDR3 sequence is 14 residues long. CDR1 is DFQATT, CDR2 SNEGSKA, per germline (reference sequence). V lost 5 bases and J lost 9, with 17 bases in between.

This chain joins TRBV5-1 and TRBJ1-2; 7 bases align to TRBD1. V lost 9 bases to trimming and J lost 3 bases; unmatched junction nucleotides: 5. The germline CDR1 and CDR2 sequences are SGHRS and YFSETQ. The CDR3 runs to 12 residues. The CDR3 here is CATAGTDYGYTF. CDR3 bases: TGCGCCACCGCCGGGACAGACTATGGCTACACCTTC. Drawing the rest from reference TRBV5-1 and TRBJ1-2, the complete variable domain is KAGVTQTPRYLIKTRGQQVTLSCSPISGHRSVSWYQQTPGQGLQFLFEYFSETQRNKGNFPGRFSGRQFSNSRSEMNVSTLELGDSALYLCATAGTDYGYTFGSGTRLTVV.

This clonotype has a handful of counts. The chain uses TRBV7-2 and TRBJ1-4; D call uncertain. Germline V CDR1 and CDR2: SGHTA, FQGNSA. The ends were cut back, 5 bases at V and 3 bases at J, with 13 bases in the middle. There are 15 residues in the CDR3. The CDR3, as DNA: TGTGCCAGCAGCCCACGAGGTGGGTCTAATGAAAAACTGTTTTTT. As protein: CASSPRGGSNEKLFF.

This clonotype came up a few times. V and J are TRBV20-1 and TRBJ2-1; either TRBD1 or TRBD2 may supply D (5 bases each). The CDR3 contains 16 residues. In germline, CDR1 is DFQATT, CDR2 SNEGSKA (reference sequence). V was shortened by 6 bases and J by 0 bases, with 18 bases between the two germline ends. The CDR3 DNA sequence: TGCAGTGCACCTGCTGAGGGGACCAGCTCCTACAATGAGCAGTTCTTC. Translating it yields CSAPAEGTSSYNEQFF.

This clonotype was counted a few times. The chain is built from TRBV7-8 and TRBJ1-6; weak D call: TRBD1 (5 bases). The CDR3 has 19 residues. CDR1 is SGHVS, CDR2 FQNEAQ, per germline. Between the trimmed V and J ends, which lost 0 bases and 0 bases, there was a span of 15 bases. CDR3 nucleotides: TGTGCCAGCAGCTTAGCTCCGGGGGAGGAGAGCTCCTATAATTCACCCCTCCACTTT. The encoded protein is CASSLAPGEESSYNSPLHF.

This clonotype was counted only a few times. The gene calls are TRBV4-3 and TRBJ2-5, with 10 bases aligning to TRBD2. Looked up from germline, CDR1 is LGHNA and CDR2 is YSLEER. V lost 1 base, J lost 5 bases, and 10 bases stayed unmatched. This CDR3 is 17 amino acids long. The CDR3 loop reads CASSQGRSGGARETQYF. The CDR3 DNA sequence: TGCGCCAGCAGCCAAGGGAGAAGCGGGGGGGCCAGGGAGACCCAGTACTTC.

This chain joins TRBV14 and TRBJ1-4; no clear D gene. This CDR3 spans 15 amino acids. Looked up from germline, CDR1 is SGHDN and CDR2 is FVKESK. Deletions cut 5 bases from V and 6 bases from J, with 16 bases between. CDR3 nucleotides: TGTGCCAGCAGCTTACGGCCCGACGGTTATGAAAAACTGTTTTTT. Protein product: CASSLRPDGYEKLFF.

This clonotype turned up a few times. The chain carries TRBV28 and TRBJ2-3; 8 nucleotides line up with TRBD2. This CDR3 contains 15 residues. The trim removed 8 bases at V and 4 bases at J, leaving 11 bases unmatched. The V gene's germline CDR1 is MDHEN and CDR2 SYDVKM. The CDR3 DNA is TGTGCCAGCCTCCCCCCAACTAGCGGCCCAGATACGCAGTATTTT. Residues: CASLPPTSGPDTQYF.

The chain combines TRBV18 with TRBJ2-3; TRBD2 matches 8 bases. The V and J ends lost 2 bases and 2 bases, in that order; junction bases with no gene match: 3. Germline loops: CDR1 KGHSH, CDR2 LQKENI. The CDR3 contains 15 residues. In nucleotides, the CDR3 is TGTGCCAGCTCACCAACTAGCGGAACCACAGATACGCAGTATTTT. It yields the protein CASSPTSGTTDTQYF.

The sample holds many counts of this clonotype. The V gene is TRBV11-2, the J gene TRBJ2-1; perhaps TRBD2 as D (7 bases). From germline, CDR1 is SGHAT and CDR2 FQNNGV. This CDR3 comprises 13 residues. V was clipped by 1 base and J by 9 bases, with 10 bases between them. This chain's CDR3 is CASSLVAGAEQFF. In nucleotides, the CDR3 is TGTGCCAGCAGCTTAGTTGCGGGGGCTGAGCAGTTCTTC.

This clonotype was picked up a small number of times. The chain joins TRBV9 to TRBJ1-2; unclear D gene. Looked up from germline, CDR1 is SGDLS and CDR2 is YYNGEE. Trimming took off 0 bases at V and 7 bases at J, with 7 bases between the two ends. The CDR3 contains 12 residues. CDR3 region: CASSVGGGGYTF. CDR3 DNA: TGTGCCAGCAGCGTAGGAGGAGGTGGCTACACCTTC.

This clonotype was seen more than once but under ten times. V usage is TRBV7-9 and J usage is TRBJ2-7, with D perhaps given as TRBD1 or TRBD2 (6 bases each). The germline CDR1 and CDR2 sequences are SEHNR and FQNEAQ (reference sequence). V gave up 7 bases and J gave up 1 base, with 17 bases separating them. The CDR3 totals 15 residues. CDR3 nucleotide sequence: TGTGCCAGCAACCCTACGGGGGCGGGGTCCTACGAGCAGTACTTC. Its translation: CASNPTGAGSYEQYF.